The 30 T cell receptor beta chains below come from one sample, sequenced in a study of blood T cell repertoires in COVID-19 (dated by TCRdb to the early 2020s). The library was produced with the immunoSEQ multiplex PCR assay. TCRdb carries this immuneACCESS record with in-frame sequences only. Its versions omit some clonotypes, under half of them owing to an unresolved V gene in the studies checked, with the rest unexplained. The sample table records 70,000 to 75,000 clones; over 75% of these occur just once. 4.5% to 5.5% of the sample is held by the ten biggest clonotypes. Sequencing was done on a sample of peripheral blood. Source of these receptors: a human donor in a cohort sampled during active COVID-19.

The rearrangement uses TRBV25-1 and TRBJ2-1; 11 nucleotides agree with TRBD1. CDR1 is MGHDK and CDR2 is SYGVNS in the germline V gene. This CDR3 contains 14 residues. The V segment lost 6 bases and the J segment 7 bases; nucleotides outside the gene matches: 5. DNA for the CDR3: TGTGCCAGCAGACGGACAGGGGGCGGGAATGAGCAGTTCTTC. It is translated as CASRRTGGGNEQFF. Filled out from reference TRBV25-1 and TRBJ2-1, the complete variable domain reads EADIYQTPRYLVIGTGKKITLECSQTMGHDKMYWYQQDPGMELHLIHYSYGVNSTEKGDLSSESTVSRIRTEHFPLTLESARPSHTSQYLCASRRTGGGNEQFFGPGTRLTVL.

The chain employs TRBV10-2 and TRBJ2-7, with 7 nucleotides matching TRBD1. Germline V CDR1 and CDR2: WSHSY, SAAADI. The junction had 10 bases not matched to a gene; V was cut back by 3 bases and J by 5 bases. This CDR3 spans 15 amino acids. CDR3 sequence: CASSEVRQGFNEQYF. The CDR3 nucleotides read TGCGCCAGCAGTGAAGTACGACAGGGTTTCAACGAGCAGTACTTC.

The chain couples TRBV27 to TRBJ1-1; 7 nucleotides align to TRBD1. Unmatched junction bases numbered 8, after V lost 4 bases and J lost 6 bases. Germline lookup yields CDR1 MNHEY and CDR2 SMNVEV (reference sequence). The CDR3 length is 14 residues. CDR3 region: CASSSATGRPEAFF. CDR3 nucleotides: TGTGCCAGCAGTTCGGCGACAGGGAGGCCTGAAGCTTTCTTT.

The rearrangement links TRBV30 to TRBJ1-5, with 11 bases lining up with TRBD1. The germline gives CDR1 GTSNPN, CDR2 SVGIG (reference sequence). Trimming cost V 2 bases and J 3 bases; bases outside gene matches: 3. The CDR3 is 15 amino acids. CDR3 amino acids: CAWSPGQGVNQPQHF. In DNA form, the CDR3 reads TGTGCCTGGAGTCCGGGACAGGGGGTCAATCAGCCCCAGCATTTT. The full variable domain, with the rest looked up from reference TRBV30 and TRBJ1-5, is SQTIHQWPATLVQPVGSPLSLECTVEGTSNPNLYWYRQAAGRGLQLLFYSVGIGQISSEVPQNLSASRPQDRQFILSSKKLLLSDSGFYLCAWSPGQGVNQPQHFGDGTRLSIL.

This sequence joins TRBV7-9 and TRBJ2-7; 7 nucleotides match TRBD1. V dropped 0 bases and J dropped 2; count of bases not matched to a gene: 13. The V gene's germline CDR1 is SEHNR and CDR2 FQNEAQ (reference sequence). CDR3 length: 18 residues. CDR3 DNA sequence: TGTGCCAGCAGCTTAGCGCAAGGGACAGAACTTCTACCCTACGAGCAGTACTTC. It encodes CASSLAQGTELLPYEQYF.

The genes are TRBV10-3 and TRBJ1-5; no firm D call. The CDR3 covers 13 residues. CDR1 is ENHRY and CDR2 is SYGVKD in the germline V gene. The V end was cut by 5 bases, the J end by 3 bases, with 8 bases between. CDR3 region: CAISRTDNQPQHF. For the CDR3, the DNA is TGTGCCATCAGTAGAACAGACAATCAGCCCCAGCATTTT.

The chain has TRBV5-1 and TRBJ2-3, with 12 bases matching TRBD2. The CDR3 consists of 19 residues. The V gene end was trimmed by 7 bases and the J gene end by 2 bases; junction bases not matched to a gene: 17. Germline CDR1 and CDR2: SGHRS and YFSETQ. The CDR3 DNA reads TGCGCCAGCCGAAGAAAGACTAGCGGGGGCCTTTTCCCCACAGATACGCAGTATTTT. This translates into CASRRKTSGGLFPTDTQYF. Together with reference TRBV5-1 and TRBJ2-3, the CDR3 gives the full variable domain: KAGVTQTPRYLIKTRGQQVTLSCSPISGHRSVSWYQQTPGQGLQFLFEYFSETQRNKGNFPGRFSGRQFSNSRSEMNVSTLELGDSALYLCASRRKTSGGLFPTDTQYFGPGTRLTVL.

The chain uses TRBV5-4 and TRBJ2-3, with a possible D match to TRBD1 (5 bases). The CDR3 is made up of 15 amino acids. With 1 base removed from V and 0 bases from J, the gap between germline ends came to 9 bases. Germline lookup yields CDR1 SGHNT and CDR2 YYREEE (reference sequence). CDR3 coding DNA: TGTGCCAGCAGCTTGTACAGGATTAGCACAGATACGCAGTATTTT. It codes for CASSLYRISTDTQYF.

On this clone itself: This sample also contains other DNA sequences that code for the same CDR3. The chain couples TRBV28 to TRBJ1-1, with unresolved D. The CDR3 is 12 amino acids. Germline-derived CDR1 and CDR2 are MDHEN and SYDVKM. The V end lost 4 bases, the J end lost 0 bases, and 3 bases lay between the germline ends. The CDR3 region is CASSSVNTEAFF. The DNA of the CDR3 is TGTGCCAGCAGTTCAGTGAACACTGAAGCTTTCTTT. The full variable domain, rest sourced from reference TRBV28 and TRBJ1-1, is DVKVTQSSRYLVKRTGEKVFLECVQDMDHENMFWYRQDPGLGLRLIYFSYDVKMKEKGDIPEGYSVSREKKERFSLILESASTNQTSMYLCASSSVNTEAFFGQGTRLTVV.

The V and J genes are TRBV10-3 and TRBJ2-3; TRBD1 aligns across 12 bases. Germline V CDR1 and CDR2: ENHRY, SYGVKD. After removal of 6 bases from V and 5 bases from J, the junction contained 6 bases not matched to a gene. The CDR3 has 15 amino acids. The CDR3, as DNA: TGTGCCATCAGCGAGGGACAGGGGGCCGGAGATACGCAGTATTTT. It is translated as CAISEGQGAGDTQYF.

The chain couples TRBV11-2 to TRBJ2-5, with a possible D match to TRBD1 (7 bases). The CDR3 consists of 16 residues. Germline assignment: CDR1 SGHAT and CDR2 FQNNGV. Trimming took 0 bases from V and 4 from J, leaving 15 bases between them. Written as DNA, the CDR3 is TGTGCCAGCAGCTTAGATAACGGAGGGGGCCTAGAGACCCAGTACTTC. Encoded protein: CASSLDNGGGLETQYF.

The rearrangement joins TRBV4-1 to TRBJ1-1; D remains ambiguous. This CDR3 is 11 amino acids long. Germline V gives CDR1 MGHRA, CDR2 YSYEKL. The V end was cut by 1 base, the J end by 7 bases, with 4 bases between. The CDR3 here is CASSQGYEAFF. For the CDR3, the DNA is TGCGCCAGCAGCCAAGGTTATGAAGCTTTCTTT.

CDR3 loop: CASRKLADQETQYF. CDR3 DNA sequence: TGTGCCAGCAGGAAACTAGCGGACCAAGAGACCCAGTACTTC. This rearrangement joins TRBV7-9 to TRBJ2-5, with 8 bases that match TRBD2. CDR1 SEHNR and CDR2 FQNEAQ come from the germline V gene (reference sequence). CDR3 length: 14 residues. The V and J ends lost 6 bases and 0 bases, in that order; junction bases with no gene match: 3.

V gene TRBV5-6 combines with J gene TRBJ2-4; D gene ambiguous. In germline, CDR1 is SGHDT, CDR2 YYEEEE. Trimming took 4 bases from V and 0 from J, leaving 8 bases between them. CDR3 length: 14 amino acids. The CDR3 bases are TGTGCCAGCAGCCGAACGGTAGCCAAAAACATTCAGTACTTC. It translates to CASSRTVAKNIQYF.

The chain links TRBV6-6 to TRBJ1-3; 10 positions match TRBD1. CDR1 is MNHNY, CDR2 SVGAGI, per germline (reference sequence). This CDR3 has 16 amino acids. Unmatched junction bases numbered 3, after V lost 0 bases and J lost 4 bases. The CDR3 DNA sequence: TGTGCCAGCAGTTACTCGACAGGGGGCATCGGAAACACCATATATTTT. This translates into CASSYSTGGIGNTIYF.

This clone was picked up one time. This chain links TRBV6-5 with TRBJ2-7; no reliable D call. V lost 0 bases and J lost 4, with 16 bases in between. CDR1 and CDR2 from the germline V gene are MNHEY and SVGAGI. The CDR3 is 16 amino acids. Here the CDR3 DNA reads TGTGCCAGCAGTTACTCGTCCATAGCAATTCGTTACGAGCAGTACTTC. It codes for CASSYSSIAIRYEQYF.

The CDR3 region is CASSVRGVRTEAFF. The CDR3 region has the DNA TGTGCCAGCAGTGTCAGGGGAGTGAGGACTGAAGCTTTCTTT. This sequence joins TRBV2 and TRBJ1-1; weak D call: TRBD1 (6 bases). CDR1 is SNHLY and CDR2 is FYNNEI in the germline V gene. Trimming took off 4 bases at V and 5 bases at J, with 14 bases between the two ends. This CDR3 has 14 amino acids.

This clone was recorded once. The V call is TRBV27, the J call TRBJ1-1; 8 bases are a match to TRBD1. The CDR3 runs 14 residues. The V and J ends lost 5 bases and 1 base, in that order; junction bases with no gene match: 3. CDR1 is MNHEY and CDR2 is SMNVEV in the germline V gene (reference sequence). This chain's CDR3 is CASSKTGENTEAFF. In DNA form, the CDR3 reads TGTGCCAGCAGTAAGACAGGGGAGAACACTGAAGCTTTCTTT.

The chain combines TRBV7-2 with TRBJ2-5, with D possibly being TRBD2 (6 bases). This CDR3 spans 16 amino acids. The ends were cut back, 0 bases at V and 1 base at J, with 12 bases in the middle. Germline lookup yields CDR1 SGHTA and CDR2 FQGNSA. The CDR3 protein is CASSLASSGVQETQYF. CDR3 sequence (DNA): TGTGCCAGCAGCTTAGCCTCCTCGGGGGTCCAAGAGACCCAGTACTTC.

This chain links TRBV19 with TRBJ1-1, with TRBD1 matching over 7 bases. Trimming at V came to 4 bases and at J to 1 base, leaving 3 bases not matched to a gene. Germline loops: CDR1 LNHDA, CDR2 SQIVND (reference sequence). The CDR3 runs 14 residues. In DNA form, the CDR3 reads TGTGCCAGTAGTACCGGGACAGAGAACACTGAAGCTTTCTTT. As protein: CASSTGTENTEAFF.

The chain couples TRBV7-9 to TRBJ1-6, with a possible D match to TRBD1 (6 bases). The CDR3 is 16 residues long. The germline V gene has CDR1 SEHNR and CDR2 FQNEAQ (reference sequence). V lost 4 bases and J lost 3, with 13 bases in between. CDR3 nucleotides: TGTGCCAGCAGCTCCAGCGGACAGATCTATAATTCACCCCTCCACTTT. Its protein product is CASSSSGQIYNSPLHF.

The V and J genes are TRBV6-5 and TRBJ1-5, with D possibly being TRBD1 (5 bases). The CDR3 is 13 amino acids. Germline V gene data show CDR1 as MNHEY and CDR2 as SVGAGI. The ends were cut back, 5 bases at V and 6 bases at J, with 11 bases in the middle. The CDR3 is CASSPLGGQPQHF. The CDR3 coding sequence is TGTGCCAGCAGTCCCCTGGGGGGTCAGCCCCAGCATTTT.

This clone was recorded once. The rearrangement uses TRBV30 and TRBJ2-1; D not resolved. Trimming took off 2 bases at V and 8 bases at J, with 13 bases between the two ends. The CDR3 loop spans 13 amino acids. Germline V gives CDR1 GTSNPN, CDR2 SVGIG (reference sequence). The CDR3 DNA follows: TGTGCCTGGAGTCCCCTCGGTGCGGATGAGCAGTTCTTC. It yields the protein CAWSPLGADEQFF.

The J gene is TRBJ2-7, the V gene TRBV25-1; 7 bases fit TRBD2. This CDR3 has 15 residues. The germline CDR1 and CDR2 sequences are MGHDK and SYGVNS. V lost 8 bases, J lost 4 bases, and 14 bases stayed unmatched. In DNA, the CDR3 is TGTGCCAGCTCCCGACTGGGCGGGAGCAGTTACGAGCAGTACTTC. It specifies CASSRLGGSSYEQYF.

The V and J genes are TRBV4-1 and TRBJ2-3; 9 bases fit TRBD2. The germline V gene encodes CDR1 MGHRA and CDR2 YSYEKL. The V and J ends lost 1 base and 2 bases, in that order; junction bases with no gene match: 1. The CDR3 length is 15 residues. The CDR3 region has the DNA TGCGCCAGCAGCCAAGGGACTAGCGACACAGATACGCAGTATTTT. This encodes CASSQGTSDTDTQYF.

Here the CDR3 DNA reads TGTGCCAGCAGCTTCCGGTCGGGGGACAATGAGCAGTTCTTC. It yields the protein CASSFRSGDNEQFF. The chain couples TRBV5-8 to TRBJ2-1; tentative D call: TRBD2 (6 bases). Germline V lookup: CDR1 SGHTS, CDR2 YDEGEE. Trimming left V 2 bases short and J 5 bases short, with 11 bases between. The CDR3 is 14 amino acids. Looking up the rest from reference TRBV5-8 and TRBJ2-1 gives the full variable domain: EAGVTQSPTHLIKTRGQQATLRCSPISGHTSVYWYQQALGLGLQFLLWYDEGEERNRGNFPPRFSGRQFPNYSSELNVNALELEDSALYLCASSFRSGDNEQFFGPGTRLTVL.

The rearrangement uses TRBV28 and TRBJ1-1; TRBD1 is a possible D gene (6 bases). This CDR3 has 14 residues. Per germline, CDR1 MDHEN and CDR2 SYDVKM. V was cut by 6 bases and J by 9 bases, with 20 bases left in between. The CDR3 here is CASSQYGTGPQAFF. The CDR3 DNA is TGTGCCAGCAGCCAATATGGAACAGGGCCGCAAGCTTTCTTT.

This rearrangement joins TRBV7-2 to TRBJ1-5; D ambiguous. V shed 5 bases and J shed 3 bases, with 11 bases lying between them. The CDR3 extends over 14 amino acids. From germline, CDR1 is SGHTA and CDR2 FQGNSA. DNA of the CDR3: TGTGCCAGCAGCCCCGGTCCTCTCAATCAGCCCCAGCATTTT. Amino acid sequence: CASSPGPLNQPQHF.

The chain combines TRBV24-1 with TRBJ1-1, with D possibly being TRBD1 (5 bases). The germline V and J ends were trimmed by 8 bases and 3 bases, with 21 bases remaining between them. CDR3 length: 16 amino acids. From germline, CDR1 is KGHDR and CDR2 SFDVKD. The DNA for the CDR3 is TGTGCCACCAAGGCGAGTAGCTGGGGCAGGGACACTGAAGCTTTCTTT. This codes for CATKASSWGRDTEAFF.

This clone was seen a single time. The V gene is TRBV7-6, the J gene TRBJ2-2, with 11 bases lining up with TRBD1. Germline-derived CDR1 and CDR2 are SGHVS and FNYEAQ. With 10 bases clipped from V and 3 bases from J, the junction kept 4 bases outside the gene matches. CDR3 size: 14 residues. In DNA form, the CDR3 reads TGTGCCACCTCGGGACAGGGGGACACCGGGGAGCTGTTTTTT. Translating gives CATSGQGDTGELFF.